This T cell receptor (beta chain) was captured in a study of shared clonotypes between healthy human individuals. Study-wide results and limits: Researchers found naive subsets generally carried larger estimated richness than memory subsets.

With respect to this clone: The target antigen is unknown.

Here immunoSEQ multiplex PCR was the method, and the copy in TCRdb shows in-frame clones only, minus some. The repertoire has roughly 1 million clones, under 80% of them found once; the top ten carry roughly 1.4%. This CDR3 contains 18 residues. Trimming took 2 bases from V and 7 from J, leaving 24 bases between them. Germline lookup yields CDR1 SGHTA and CDR2 FQGTGA. The sequencing input was memory CD4+ T cells sorted from blood. As for subset: CD45RA-negative fraction. The gene calls are TRBV7-3 and TRBJ1-5; unclear D gene. The sequence came from a man aged 18 to 29 in good health. The CDR3, as DNA: TGTGCCAGCAGCTTATTGTCTAACCGTACAGAGAGTAAACAGCCCCAGCATTTT. This translates into CASSLLSNRTESKQPQHF.